This T cell receptor (beta chain) was sequenced during a study of T cell responses to AZD1222 COVID-19 vaccine. Findings and limits, study-wide: The study found Spike-specific TCR breadth and depth rose after two AZD1222 doses.

This clone was counted a single time. Its matching antigen is unknown. Produced via immunoSEQ multiplex PCR; TCRdb's table is partial and in-frame only. The table records over 110,000 clones, 75% to 90% of them present only once. This CDR3 is built from 15 residues. V shed 3 bases, J shed 5 bases, and the junction held 7 bases outside the gene matches. Germline CDR1 MNHEY, CDR2 SMNVEV (reference sequence). This rearrangement joins TRBV27 to TRBJ2-7, with 10 bases aligning to TRBD1. The origin of this receptor is an adult in good health. The source was peripheral blood, collected on day 0 of AZD1222 vaccination. CDR3 sequence: CASSFRDRGLDEQYF. CDR3 coding DNA: TGTGCCAGCAGTTTTCGGGACAGGGGCTTAGACGAGCAGTACTTC.